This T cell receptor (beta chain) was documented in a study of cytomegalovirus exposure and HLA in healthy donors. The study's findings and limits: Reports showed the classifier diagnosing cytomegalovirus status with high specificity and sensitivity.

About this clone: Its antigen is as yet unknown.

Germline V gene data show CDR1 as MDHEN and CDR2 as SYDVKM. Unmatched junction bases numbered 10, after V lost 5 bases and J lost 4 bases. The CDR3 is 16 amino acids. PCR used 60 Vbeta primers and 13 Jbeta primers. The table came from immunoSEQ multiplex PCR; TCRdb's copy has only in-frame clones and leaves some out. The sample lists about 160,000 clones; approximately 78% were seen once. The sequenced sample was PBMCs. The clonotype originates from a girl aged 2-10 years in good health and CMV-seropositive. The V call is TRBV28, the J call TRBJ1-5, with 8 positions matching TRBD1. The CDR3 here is CASSPIRQGPNQPQHF. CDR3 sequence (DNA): TGTGCCAGCAGTCCAATTAGACAGGGGCCGAATCAGCCCCAGCATTTT.